The 25 T cell receptor beta chains in this list originate from one sample, sequenced in a study of human T cells and chemical hapten exposure. Sample time point: patch test 3, about 24 weeks after DPC sensitization. The treatment was: therapeutic diphenylcyclopropenone sensitization with weekly scalp DPC. MiXCR was run by TCRdb on the RACE reads, yielding one entry per CDR3 protein. The table shows about 190,000 distinct CDR3 sequences, with under 30% occurring only once. The material sequenced was whole blood, taken in connection with sensitization to the hapten diphenylcyclopropenone (DPC). Every receptor here comes from a woman aged 40 to 55 with alopecia areata. Some clones in this sample may be carry-over from other donors' samples.

The rearrangement links TRBV20-1 to TRBJ1-6; D may be TRBD1 (5 bases). Germline CDR1 and CDR2: DFQATT and SNEGSKA (reference sequence). The CDR3 extends over 16 amino acids. With 6 bases removed from V and 0 bases from J, the gap between germline ends came to 15 bases. The CDR3 DNA is TGCAGTGCGGCCGGGACGGCAAGCTCCTATAATTCACCCCTCCACTTT. Translating gives CSAAGTASSYNSPLHF.

This clonotype was seen at least ten times. The V and J genes are TRBV4-3 and TRBJ2-1; TRBD2 agrees at 8 bases. Germline lookup yields CDR1 LGHNA and CDR2 YSLEER. The CDR3 contains 20 residues. J was trimmed by 5 bases and V by 0 bases; bases with no gene match: 18. CDR3 sequence: CASSQDLIKGGSGKDNEQFF. As DNA, the CDR3 is TGCGCCAGCAGCCAAGATCTCATAAAGGGGGGTAGCGGGAAAGACAATGAGCAGTTCTTC.

The V and J genes are TRBV12-3 or TRBV12-4 and TRBJ1-2, with 9 positions matching TRBD1. The length of the CDR3 is 13 residues. V gave up 4 bases and J gave up 9 bases; unmatched junction bases: 6. The CDR3 sequence is CASSSGTGTSYTF. The CDR3 coding sequence is TGTGCCAGCAGTTCGGGGACAGGGACGAGCTACACCTTC.

This rearrangement joins TRBV29-1 to TRBJ1-2; D is ambiguous. CDR3 length equals 14 residues. V dropped 5 bases and J dropped 6 bases, with 19 bases sitting between them. Germline V gene sequence: CDR1 SQVTM, CDR2 ANQGSEA. The CDR3 protein is CSVPLRAALDGYTF. The CDR3 DNA follows: TGCAGCGTTCCACTTAGGGCAGCCCTCGATGGCTACACCTTC.

A few counts support this clonotype. This chain links TRBV4-2 with TRBJ2-3; D not resolved. Germline V gene data show CDR1 as LGHNA and CDR2 as YNFKEQ. V was cut by 1 base and J by 2 bases, with 4 bases left in between. The CDR3 loop spans 13 amino acids. Here the CDR3 DNA reads TGTGCCAGCAGCCAAGTCGACACAGATACGCAGTATTTT. Translation: CASSQVDTDTQYF.

This clonotype was seen repeatedly, ten times or more. V is TRBV7-9 and J is TRBJ1-5; tentative D call: TRBD1 (5 bases). The CDR3 covers 14 residues. Trimming left V 5 bases short and J 2 bases short, with 10 bases between. Per the germline V gene, CDR1 is SEHNR and CDR2 is FQNEAQ (reference sequence). CDR3 sequence reads: CASSPGTGNQPQHF. Here the CDR3 DNA reads TGTGCCAGCAGCCCAGGGACCGGCAATCAGCCCCAGCATTTT.

This clonotype turned up a few times. The chain couples TRBV29-1 to TRBJ1-2; no definite D call. The germline V gene encodes CDR1 SQVTM and CDR2 ANQGSEA. CDR3 length: 13 residues. V was trimmed by 3 bases and J by 0 bases, leaving 8 bases between them. The CDR3 protein is CSVDEGANYGYTF. CDR3 coding DNA: TGCAGCGTTGACGAGGGAGCTAACTATGGCTACACCTTC.

This clonotype occurred a few times. This chain joins TRBV27 and TRBJ2-7, with 10 bases aligning to TRBD2. V dropped 5 bases and J dropped 0; count of bases not matched to a gene: 4. From germline, CDR1 is MNHEY and CDR2 SMNVEV (reference sequence). This CDR3 has 15 residues. CDR3 in DNA: TGTGCCAGCAGTCTGTCTAGCGGGAGCTCCTACGAGCAGTACTTC. This sequence encodes CASSLSSGSSYEQYF.

The chain carries TRBV7-2 and TRBJ2-2; D uncertain. There are 17 residues in the CDR3. From germline, CDR1 is SGHTA and CDR2 FQGNSA. Trimming took 1 base from V and 6 from J, leaving 18 bases between them. For the CDR3, the DNA is TGTGCCAGCAGCTTAGAGTCGAGAGGTACCGGCCCCGGGGAGCTGTTTTTT. It specifies CASSLESRGTGPGELFF.

J is TRBJ2-7 and V is TRBV2, with 8 bases that match TRBD1. V shed 4 bases, J shed 2 bases, and the junction held 13 bases outside the gene matches. The CDR3 loop spans 17 amino acids. In germline, CDR1 is SNHLY, CDR2 FYNNEI. The CDR3 spells CASSGARDRNPPYEQYV. CDR3 in DNA: TGTGCCAGCAGTGGAGCCCGGGACAGGAACCCCCCCTACGAGCAGTACGTC.

This clonotype was observed a few times. The V call is TRBV27, the J call TRBJ2-1; 9 nucleotides match TRBD1. Germline CDR1 reads MNHEY; CDR2 reads SMNVEV (reference sequence). The CDR3 is 16 residues long. Trimming at V came to 3 bases and at J to 8 bases, leaving 11 bases not matched to a gene. The CDR3 nucleotides read TGTGCCAGCAGTTTCACAAAAGGGACAGGGAGCGATGAGCAGTTCTTC. This codes for CASSFTKGTGSDEQFF.

The V and J genes are TRBV4-1 and TRBJ1-4, with D hard to call. Germline assignment: CDR1 MGHRA and CDR2 YSYEKL. With 0 bases removed from V and 8 bases from J, the gap between germline ends came to 10 bases. The CDR3 loop spans 14 amino acids. CDR3 loop: CASSQDRLGEKLFF. CDR3 in DNA: TGCGCCAGCAGCCAAGACAGGCTCGGCGAAAAACTGTTTTTT.

The chain is built from TRBV9 and TRBJ2-3; 7 bases fit TRBD2. The germline gives CDR1 SGDLS, CDR2 YYNGEE. The CDR3 is made up of 16 amino acids. Trimming removed 5 bases from V and 5 bases from J; junction bases left unmatched: 14. The chain's CDR3 is CASSGRAGEILDTQYF. The CDR3 coding sequence is TGTGCCAGCAGTGGGAGGGCAGGAGAGATATTAGATACGCAGTATTTT.

The chain employs TRBV6-5 and TRBJ2-2; 7 bases agree with TRBD1. The CDR3 contains 13 residues. Germline CDR1 MNHEY, CDR2 SVGAGI. J gave up 6 bases and V 6 bases, and 4 bases lay outside the gene matches. The DNA of the CDR3 is TGTGCCAGCAGGTCGGACAGGCCCGGGGAGCTGTTTTTT. Translation: CASRSDRPGELFF.

This clonotype was seen more than once but under ten times. This chain uses TRBV11-2 with TRBJ2-7, with 9 bases identical to TRBD1. The trim removed 5 bases at V and 3 bases at J, leaving 11 bases unmatched. This CDR3 region has 16 residues. The germline V gene has CDR1 SGHAT and CDR2 FQNNGV. CDR3 loop: CASSPPTGTGSYEQYF. CDR3 nucleotide sequence: TGTGCCAGCAGCCCCCCGACCGGGACAGGGAGCTACGAGCAGTACTTC.

This clonotype was seen repeatedly, ten times or more. The chain is built from TRBV20-1 and TRBJ2-7; a weak D match, TRBD2 (5 bases). Germline CDR1 reads DFQATT; CDR2 reads SNEGSKA (reference sequence). The CDR3 runs to 12 residues. Trimming stripped 0 bases from V and 3 bases from J, with 6 bases between. This CDR3 is CSARETSYEQYF. The CDR3 bases are TGCAGTGCTAGAGAAACTAGCTACGAGCAGTACTTC.

This clonotype was counted between two and nine times. The rearrangement uses TRBV28 and TRBJ2-1; D perhaps matches TRBD2 (6 bases). The CDR3 is 16 amino acids. V was shortened by 2 bases and J by 7 bases, with 18 bases between the two germline ends. In germline, CDR1 is MDHEN, CDR2 SYDVKM. CDR3 residues: CASSLAHPGRNNEQFF. DNA for the CDR3: TGTGCCAGCAGTTTAGCCCACCCCGGGAGAAATAATGAGCAGTTCTTC.

This clonotype was seen just once. J is TRBJ2-1 and V is TRBV28, with 7 bases lining up with TRBD1. After removal of 2 bases from V and 9 bases from J, the junction contained 10 bases not matched to a gene. The V gene's germline CDR1 is MDHEN and CDR2 SYDVKM. CDR3 length: 15 amino acids. The CDR3 DNA follows: TGTGCCAGCAGTTTAAGAGACAGGGTATGGGGTGAGCAGTTCTTC. The encoded protein is CASSLRDRVWGEQFF.

This clonotype was seen a few times. V usage is TRBV7-8 and J usage is TRBJ2-5; no definite D call. Germline V CDR1 and CDR2: SGHVS, FQNEAQ. The CDR3 totals 13 residues. The ends were cut back, 5 bases at V and 3 bases at J, with 10 bases in the middle. The CDR3 protein is CASSPRLKETQYF. The CDR3 region has the DNA TGTGCCAGCAGCCCCCGCTTGAAAGAGACCCAGTACTTC. Together with reference TRBV7-8 and TRBJ2-5, the CDR3 gives the full variable domain: GAGVSQSPRYKVAKRGQDVALRCDPISGHVSLFWYQQALGQGPEFLTYFQNEAQLDKSGLPSDRFFAERPEGSVSTLKIQRTQQEDSAVYLCASSPRLKETQYFGPGTRLLVL.

V and J are TRBV7-2 and TRBJ2-7, with 9 bases matching TRBD2. This CDR3 region has 19 residues. Germline loops: CDR1 SGHTA, CDR2 FQGNSA. J was trimmed by 3 bases and V by 0 bases; bases with no gene match: 15. For the CDR3, the DNA is TGTGCCAGCAGCTTAGCGGTGGGACTAGCTCCTCAGCCCGGCTACGAGCAGTACTTC. It specifies CASSLAVGLAPQPGYEQYF.

The chain carries TRBV6-1 and TRBJ2-7; no clear D gene. Per germline, CDR1 MNHNS and CDR2 SASEGT. Trimming took off 3 bases at V and 0 bases at J, with 3 bases between the two ends. The CDR3 has 12 amino acids. The CDR3: CASSDFSYEQYF. DNA of the CDR3: TGTGCCAGCAGTGATTTCTCCTACGAGCAGTACTTC.

This clonotype was seen a handful of times. V and J are TRBV12-3 or TRBV12-4 and TRBJ2-1, with 8 bases lining up with TRBD2. With V trimmed by 3 bases and J by 6 bases, 7 bases remained unmatched. The CDR3 contains 15 residues. CDR3 region: CASSLGAGDPNEQFF. CDR3 in DNA: TGTGCCAGCAGTTTGGGAGCGGGAGACCCCAATGAGCAGTTCTTC.

The gene calls are TRBV12-3 or TRBV12-4 and TRBJ2-7, with 9 nucleotides matching TRBD1. V gave up 6 bases and J gave up 5 bases; unmatched junction bases: 11. This CDR3 contains 15 residues. CDR3 DNA: TGTGCCAGCAGAACTACAGGGGGCGCTGGGAACGAGCAGTACTTC. It codes for CASRTTGGAGNEQYF.

The CDR3 bases are TGCAGTGCTAGCCCGGACAGGGGCAATTCACCCCTCCACTTT. Translating gives CSASPDRGNSPLHF. V is TRBV20-1 and J is TRBJ1-6, with 9 nucleotides matching TRBD1. The CDR3 is 14 residues long. J was trimmed by 7 bases and V by 3 bases; bases with no gene match: 4. Germline values: CDR1 DFQATT, CDR2 SNEGSKA (reference sequence).

This chain connects TRBV6-2 or TRBV6-3 to TRBJ1-1; D gene uncertain. This CDR3 is 13 amino acids long. Between the trimmed V and J ends, which lost 0 bases and 5 bases, there was a span of 7 bases. Germline CDR1 is MNHEY and CDR2 is SVGEGT. The CDR3 DNA follows: TGTGCCAGCAGTTACTCTTCCCCGACTGAAGCTTTCTTT. Amino acids: CASSYSSPTEAFF.